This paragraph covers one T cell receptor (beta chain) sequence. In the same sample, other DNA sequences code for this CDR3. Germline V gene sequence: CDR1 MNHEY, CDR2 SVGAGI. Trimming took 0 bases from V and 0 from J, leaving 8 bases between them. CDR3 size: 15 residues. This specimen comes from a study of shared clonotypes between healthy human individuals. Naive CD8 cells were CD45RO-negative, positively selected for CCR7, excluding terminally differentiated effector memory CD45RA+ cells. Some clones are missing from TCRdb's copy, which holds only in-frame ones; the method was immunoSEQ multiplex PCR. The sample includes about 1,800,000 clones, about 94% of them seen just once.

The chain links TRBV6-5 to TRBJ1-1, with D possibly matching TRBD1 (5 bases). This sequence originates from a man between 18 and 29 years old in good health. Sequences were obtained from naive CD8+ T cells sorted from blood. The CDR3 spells CASSYSQGMNTEAFF. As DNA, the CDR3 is TGTGCCAGCAGTTACTCTCAGGGTATGAACACTGAAGCTTTCTTT.